This T cell receptor beta chain emerged from a study of blood T cell repertoires in COVID-19. For the study at large: PBMCs, B-cell-depleted T cells, or T cells provided the cDNA or gDNA that made up the material.

Sequencing was performed with immunoSEQ multiplex PCR; in TCRdb, only in-frame clones are kept and a portion is missing. In the table there are about 110,000 clones, approximately 90% of which are singletons. The receptor was derived from a woman older than 75 with acute or convalescent COVID-19. The sequencing input was peripheral blood.

In DNA form, the CDR3 reads TGTGCCAGCAGTTTATTGGGGCCCGGGTATTCGAGCTATGGCTACACCTTC. This translates into CASSLLGPGYSSYGYTF. This chain uses TRBV27 with TRBJ1-2, with D possibly matching TRBD1 (5 bases). Trimming took off 1 base at V and 4 bases at J, with 19 bases between the two ends. This CDR3 contains 17 residues. The germline gives CDR1 MNHEY, CDR2 SMNVEV (reference sequence).